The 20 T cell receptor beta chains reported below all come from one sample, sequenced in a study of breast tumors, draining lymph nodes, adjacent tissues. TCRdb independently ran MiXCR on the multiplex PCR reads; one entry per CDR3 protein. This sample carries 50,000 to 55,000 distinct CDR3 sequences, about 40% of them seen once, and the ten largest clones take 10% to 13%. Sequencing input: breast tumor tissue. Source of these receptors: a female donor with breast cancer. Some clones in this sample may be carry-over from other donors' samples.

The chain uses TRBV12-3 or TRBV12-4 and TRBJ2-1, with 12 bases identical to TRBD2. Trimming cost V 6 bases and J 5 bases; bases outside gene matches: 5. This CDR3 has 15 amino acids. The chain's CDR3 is CASSQTSGRDNEQFF. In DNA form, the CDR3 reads TGTGCCAGCAGCCAGACTAGCGGGAGAGACAATGAGCAGTTCTTC.

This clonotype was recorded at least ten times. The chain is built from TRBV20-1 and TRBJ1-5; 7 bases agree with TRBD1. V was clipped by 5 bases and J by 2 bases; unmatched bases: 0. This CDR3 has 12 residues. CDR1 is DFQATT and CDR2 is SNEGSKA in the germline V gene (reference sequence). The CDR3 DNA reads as TGCAGTGCTGGACAGGGCAATCAGCCCCAGCATTTT. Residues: CSAGQGNQPQHF.

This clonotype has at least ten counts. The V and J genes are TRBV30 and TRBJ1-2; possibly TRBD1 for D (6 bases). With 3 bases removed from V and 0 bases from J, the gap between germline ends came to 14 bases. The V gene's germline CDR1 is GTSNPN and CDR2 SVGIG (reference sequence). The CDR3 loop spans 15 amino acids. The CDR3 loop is CAWRRKGGSNYGYTF. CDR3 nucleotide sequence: TGTGCCTGGAGGCGGAAGGGGGGTTCTAACTATGGCTACACCTTC.

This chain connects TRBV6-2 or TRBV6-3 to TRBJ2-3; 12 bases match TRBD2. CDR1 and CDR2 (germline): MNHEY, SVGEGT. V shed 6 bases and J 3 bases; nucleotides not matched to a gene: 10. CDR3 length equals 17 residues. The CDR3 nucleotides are TGTGCCAGCAGGCTAGCGGGAGGGGGTCTGGGAACAGATACGCAGTATTTT. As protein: CASRLAGGGLGTDTQYF.

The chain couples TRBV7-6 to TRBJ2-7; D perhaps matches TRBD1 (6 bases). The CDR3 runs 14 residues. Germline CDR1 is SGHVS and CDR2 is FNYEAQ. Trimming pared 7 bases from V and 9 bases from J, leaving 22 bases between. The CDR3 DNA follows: TGTGCCAGCACCCCGGACCCAGGGGTCAAGCGGCAGTACTTC. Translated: CASTPDPGVKRQYF.

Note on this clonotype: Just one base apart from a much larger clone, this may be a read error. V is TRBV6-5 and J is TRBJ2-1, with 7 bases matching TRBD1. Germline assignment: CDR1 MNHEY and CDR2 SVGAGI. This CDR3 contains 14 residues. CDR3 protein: CASRAGTEYNERFF. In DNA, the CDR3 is TGTGCCAGCAGAGCCGGGACAGAATACAATGAGCGGTTCTTC.

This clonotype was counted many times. The CDR3 bases are TGTGCCAGTAGTCAGACTAGCGGTTCCTACGAGCAGTACTTC. Translation: CASSQTSGSYEQYF. The rearrangement links TRBV19 to TRBJ2-7, with TRBD2 matching over 9 bases. Germline-derived CDR1 and CDR2 are LNHDA and SQIVND (reference sequence). The CDR3 is made up of 14 amino acids. V lost 5 bases and J lost 1; bases outside the gene matches: 3.

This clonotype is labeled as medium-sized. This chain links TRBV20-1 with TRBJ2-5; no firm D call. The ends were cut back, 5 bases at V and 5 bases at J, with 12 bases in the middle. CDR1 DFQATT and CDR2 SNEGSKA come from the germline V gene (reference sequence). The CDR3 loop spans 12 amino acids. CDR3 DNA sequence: TGCAGTGCTCTCGACGGAGTGGAGACCCAGTACTTC. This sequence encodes CSALDGVETQYF.

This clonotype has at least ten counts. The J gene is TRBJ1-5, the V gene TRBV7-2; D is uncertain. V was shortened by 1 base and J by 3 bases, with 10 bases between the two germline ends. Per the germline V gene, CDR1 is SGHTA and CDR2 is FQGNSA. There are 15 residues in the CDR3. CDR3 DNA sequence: TGTGCCAGCAGCTTAGACGGCGGTTACAATCAGCCCCAGCATTTT. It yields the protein CASSLDGGYNQPQHF.

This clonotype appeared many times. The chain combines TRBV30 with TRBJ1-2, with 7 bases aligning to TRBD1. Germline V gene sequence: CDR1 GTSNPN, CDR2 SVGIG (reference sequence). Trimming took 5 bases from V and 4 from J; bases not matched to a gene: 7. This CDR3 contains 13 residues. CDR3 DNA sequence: TGTGCCTGGCGTATACAGGGGCCCTATGGCTACACCTTC. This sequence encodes CAWRIQGPYGYTF.

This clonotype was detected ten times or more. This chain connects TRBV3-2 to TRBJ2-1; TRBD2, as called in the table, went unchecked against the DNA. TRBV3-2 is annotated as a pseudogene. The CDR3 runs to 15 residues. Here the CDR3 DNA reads TGTGCCAGCAGCCCCGGGACTATGACCTACAATGAGCAGTTCTTC. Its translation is CASSPGTMTYNEQFF.

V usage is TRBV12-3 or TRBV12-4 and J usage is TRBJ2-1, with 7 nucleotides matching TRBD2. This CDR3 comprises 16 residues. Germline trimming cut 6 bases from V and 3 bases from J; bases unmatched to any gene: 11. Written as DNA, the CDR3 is TGTGCCAGCAGAGGCCTAGTGGGGGGGAACTACAATGAGCAGTTCTTC. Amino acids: CASRGLVGGNYNEQFF.

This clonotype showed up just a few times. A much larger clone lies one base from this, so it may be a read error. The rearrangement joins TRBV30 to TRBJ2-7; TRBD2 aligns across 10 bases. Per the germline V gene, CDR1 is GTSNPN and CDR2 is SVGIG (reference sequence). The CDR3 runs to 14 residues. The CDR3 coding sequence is TGTGCCTGGGGTGTAAGCGGGAGGGCCTACGAGCAGTACTTC. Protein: CAWGVSGRAYEQYF. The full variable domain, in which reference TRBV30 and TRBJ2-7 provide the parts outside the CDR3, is SQTIHQWPATLVQPVGSPLSLECTVEGTSNPNLYWYRQAAGRGLQLLFYSVGIGQISSEVPQNLSASRPQDRQFILSSKKLLLSDSGFYLCAWGVSGRAYEQYFGPGTRLTVT.

CDR3 sequence reads: CASSVLAGGVGTDTQYGYTF. The CDR3 DNA reads TGTGCCAGCTCCGTACTAGCGGGAGGGGTTGGCACAGATACGCAGTATGGCTACACCTTC. V usage is TRBV6-6 and J usage is TRBJ1-2; a weak D match, TRBD1 (5 bases). Trimming removed 8 bases at V and 5 bases at J, with 36 bases between. CDR3 length equals 20 residues. Germline CDR1 MNHNY, CDR2 SVGAGI (reference sequence).

This chain's CDR3 is CASNNRDSLNSPLHF. The CDR3, as DNA: TGTGCCAGCAACAACAGGGACAGCCTAAATTCACCCCTCCACTTT. V gene TRBV7-9 combines with J gene TRBJ1-6; 7 positions agree with TRBD1. Germline V CDR1 and CDR2: SEHNR, FQNEAQ (reference sequence). The J segment lost 7 bases and the V segment lost 7 bases, leaving 10 bases of the junction unmatched. The length of the CDR3 is 15 residues. The variable domain in full, with the rest retrieved from reference TRBV7-9 and TRBJ1-6, is DTGVSQNPRHKITKRGQNVTFRCDPISEHNRLYWYRQTLGQGPEFLTYFQNEAQLEKSRLLSDRFSAERPKGSFSTLEIQRTEQGDSAMYLCASNNRDSLNSPLHFGNGTRLTVT.

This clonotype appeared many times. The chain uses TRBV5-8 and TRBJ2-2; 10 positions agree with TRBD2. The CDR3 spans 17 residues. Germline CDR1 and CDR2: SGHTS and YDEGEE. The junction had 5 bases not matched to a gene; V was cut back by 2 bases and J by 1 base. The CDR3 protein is CASSFEREGLNTGELFF. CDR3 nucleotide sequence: TGTGCCAGCAGCTTCGAGCGGGAGGGCCTGAACACCGGGGAGCTGTTTTTT. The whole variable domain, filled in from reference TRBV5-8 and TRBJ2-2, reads EAGVTQSPTHLIKTRGQQATLRCSPISGHTSVYWYQQALGLGLQFLLWYDEGEERNRGNFPPRFSGRQFPNYSSELNVNALELEDSALYLCASSFEREGLNTGELFFGEGSRLTVL.

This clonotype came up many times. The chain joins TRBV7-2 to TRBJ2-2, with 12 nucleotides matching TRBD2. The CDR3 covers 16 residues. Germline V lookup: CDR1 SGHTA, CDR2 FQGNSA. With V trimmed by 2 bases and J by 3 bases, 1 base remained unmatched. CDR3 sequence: CASSLPSGGDTGELFF. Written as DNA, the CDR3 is TGTGCCAGCAGCTTACCTAGCGGGGGGGACACCGGGGAGCTGTTTTTT. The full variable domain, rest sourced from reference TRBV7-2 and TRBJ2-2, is GAGVSQSPSNKVTEKGKDVELRCDPISGHTALYWYRQSLGQGLEFLIYFQGNSAPDKSGLPSDRFSAERTGGSVSTLTIQRTQQEDSAVYLCASSLPSGGDTGELFFGEGSRLTVL.

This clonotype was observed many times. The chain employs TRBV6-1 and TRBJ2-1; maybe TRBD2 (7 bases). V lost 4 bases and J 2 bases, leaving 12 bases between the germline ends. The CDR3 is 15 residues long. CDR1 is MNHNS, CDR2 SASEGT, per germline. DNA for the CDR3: TGTGCCAGCAGTGGTGAAGGGGGGGCCTACAATGAGCAGTTCTTC. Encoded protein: CASSGEGGAYNEQFF.

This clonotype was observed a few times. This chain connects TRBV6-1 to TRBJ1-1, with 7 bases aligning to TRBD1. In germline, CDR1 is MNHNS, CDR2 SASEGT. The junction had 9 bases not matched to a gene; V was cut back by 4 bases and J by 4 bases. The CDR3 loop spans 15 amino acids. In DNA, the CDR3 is TGTGCCAGCAGTGCTCGACAGGGTCGGGGCACTGAAGCTTTCTTT. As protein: CASSARQGRGTEAFF.

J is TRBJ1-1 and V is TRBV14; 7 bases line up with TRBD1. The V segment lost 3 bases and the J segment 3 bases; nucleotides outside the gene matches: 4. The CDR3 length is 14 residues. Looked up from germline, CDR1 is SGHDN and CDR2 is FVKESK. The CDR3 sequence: CASSQEQGYTEAFF. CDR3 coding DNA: TGTGCCAGCAGCCAGGAACAGGGGTACACTGAAGCTTTCTTT.